The subject of this entry is one T cell receptor (beta chain). No antigen is known for it. These data belong to a study of cytomegalovirus exposure and HLA in healthy donors. Study findings and constraints: Cytomegalovirus-associated status was assigned to some 180 TCR beta chains. Published work reported that the classifier diagnosed cytomegalovirus status with high specificity and sensitivity.

60 Vbeta and 13 Jbeta primers were used in PCR. This table comes from immunoSEQ multiplex PCR, and its TCRdb copy is limited to in-frame clones, with some not included. The table shows some 200,000 clones, with roughly 90% occurring only once. The germline V and J ends were trimmed by 0 bases and 7 bases, with 15 bases remaining between them. The CDR3 has 15 amino acids. From germline, CDR1 is LGHNA and CDR2 YSLEER. Donors were nominally healthy when sampled, though unrecorded immune exposures were likely. Sample: PBMCs. This receptor was taken from a girl under three years old in good health and CMV-seronegative. The chain is built from TRBV4-3 and TRBJ1-2; a possible D gene is TRBD1 (5 bases). For the CDR3, the DNA is TGCGCCAGCAGCCAAGATAGTGGGGGGTCCGGTGGCTACACCTTC. It yields the protein CASSQDSGGSGGYTF.